This T cell receptor (beta chain) is drawn from a study of control samples from healthy donors and cancer patients. CDR1 SGHKS and CDR2 YYEKEE come from the germline V gene (reference sequence). J lost 12 bases, V lost 4 bases, and 20 bases had no gene match. The CDR3 sequence is 16 residues long. Clones were read by immunoSEQ multiplex PCR, and TCRdb kept only the in-frame ones, dropping some. Among 110,000 to 150,000 clones listed, around 90% were seen once. Sample: blood. The chain employs TRBV5-5 and TRBJ2-7; 9 bases line up with TRBD2. The TCR was taken from a man aged 30-40 years in good health. CDR3 sequence reads: CASSPTPLAGLETWYF. Here the CDR3 DNA reads TGTGCCAGCAGCCCTACCCCCCTAGCGGGGTTAGAAACGTGGTACTTC. The full variable domain, completed using reference TRBV5-5 and TRBJ2-7, is DAGVTQSPTHLIKTRGQQVTLRCSPISGHKSVSWYQQVLGQGPQFIFQYYEKEERGRGNFPDRFSARQFPNYSSELNVNALLLGDSALYLCASSPTPLAGLETWYFGPGTRLTVT.